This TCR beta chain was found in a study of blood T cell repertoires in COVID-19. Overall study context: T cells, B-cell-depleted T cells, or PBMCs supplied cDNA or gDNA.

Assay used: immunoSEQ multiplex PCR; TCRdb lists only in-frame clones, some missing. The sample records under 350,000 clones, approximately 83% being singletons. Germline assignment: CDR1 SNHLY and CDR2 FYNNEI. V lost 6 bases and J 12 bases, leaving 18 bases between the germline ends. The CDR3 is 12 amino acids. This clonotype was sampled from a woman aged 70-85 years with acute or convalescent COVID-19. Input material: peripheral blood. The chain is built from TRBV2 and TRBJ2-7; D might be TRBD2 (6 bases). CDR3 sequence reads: CASSYTSSSGYF. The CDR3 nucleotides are TGTGCCAGCAGCTACACTAGCTCGTCTGGGTACTTC.